This T cell receptor (beta chain) was recorded in a study of T cell changes during pregnancy in multiple sclerosis. This table comes from immunoSEQ multiplex PCR, and its TCRdb copy is limited to in-frame clones, with some not included. The data show approximately 51,000 clones, around 93% seen once. The CDR3 totals 15 residues. CDR1 and CDR2 (germline): LGHNA, YSLEER. The junction had 8 bases not matched to a gene; V was cut back by 2 bases and J by 6 bases. Sequencing used peripheral blood, obtained in the second trimester of pregnancy. This clonotype was sampled from a female donor with multiple sclerosis, enrolled in a pregnancy study. V gene TRBV4-3 combines with J gene TRBJ2-7, with 9 bases identical to TRBD1. The CDR3 here is CASSQTPGQGLEQYF. For the CDR3, the DNA is TGCGCCAGCAGCCAAACACCGGGACAGGGACTCGAGCAGTACTTC.